The present T cell receptor (beta chain) was sequenced within a study of cytomegalovirus exposure and HLA in healthy donors. Study-wide results and limits: Some highly shared sequence variants likely arose as a pipeline artifact. Listed as cytomegalovirus-associated were over 150 TCR beta chains.

PCR amplification relied on 60 Vbeta primers (plus 13 Jbeta primers). Using immunoSEQ multiplex PCR, the repertoire was profiled, and TCRdb retains in-frame clones only, with some absent. The table shows roughly 99,000 clones, with approximately 79% occurring only once. Of note for this clone: Its cognate antigen is unknown.

The origin of this receptor is a man younger than 35 in good health and CMV-seronegative. Sequencing was done on a sample of PBMCs.

The CDR3 bases are TGTGCCAGCAGCTTTCGACGAGCCGGGGATACGCAGTATTTT. Encoded protein: CASSFRRAGDTQYF. The V gene is TRBV7-9, the J gene TRBJ2-3; no firm D call. The CDR3 contains 14 residues. Between the trimmed V and J ends, which lost 3 bases and 6 bases, there was a span of 13 bases. CDR1 and CDR2 from the germline V gene are SEHNR and FQNEAQ (reference sequence).